This T cell receptor (beta chain) was recorded in a study of shared clonotypes between healthy human individuals. The study, taken as a whole, reports: Sample collection involved blood only; tissue repertoires are likely different.

This clone has a single count. Its antigen is currently unknown. Sequencing used immunoSEQ multiplex PCR; TCRdb keeps in-frame clones, though not all of them. The table includes hundreds of thousands of clones, 90% to 97% detected once. Naive CD8 cells lacked CD45RO and underwent positive selection for CCR7, leaving out terminally differentiated effector memory CD45RA+ cells. Germline CDR1 reads WSHSY; CDR2 reads SAAADI. CDR3 length: 14 residues. The trim removed 2 bases at V and 5 bases at J, leaving 4 bases unmatched. The chain couples TRBV10-2 to TRBJ2-5, with TRBD2 identical over 8 bases. The receptor comes from a woman in her 30s in good health. Sequencing was performed on naive CD8+ T cells sorted from blood. The CDR3 protein is CASSEAGGRETQYF. The DNA of the CDR3 is TGCGCCAGCAGTGAGGCGGGAGGTAGGGAGACCCAGTACTTC.